This is a list of T cell receptor beta chains from one sample in a study of blood T cell repertoires in COVID-19. Profiled with immunoSEQ multiplex PCR; TCRdb holds only in-frame clones, not every one. The sample includes about 210,000 clones, more than 75% seen only once; the top ten take approximately 12%. Input material: peripheral blood. The receptors here all came from a middle-aged woman with acute or convalescent COVID-19. The CDR3 runs from the conserved cysteine through the conserved F or W. A D gene is named only where the DNA matches it firmly.

cdr3_length: 17
v_call: TRBV4-1
d_call: TRBD1
j_call: TRBJ1-5
cdr3_aa: CASSHPRGQGDSQPQHF
cdr3_nt: TGCGCCAGCAGCCATCCCCGGGGACAGGGGGATAGTCAGCCCCAGCATTTT

cdr3_length: 16
v_call: TRBV5-1
d_call: TRBD1
j_call: TRBJ1-1
cdr3_aa: CASSWPGQGERTEAFF
cdr3_nt: TGCGCCAGCAGCTGGCCGGGACAGGGTGAGAGAACTGAAGCTTTCTTT

cdr3_length: 13
v_call: TRBV4-3
d_call: -
j_call: TRBJ2-3
cdr3_aa: CASSQQSTDTQYF
cdr3_nt: TGCGCCAGCAGCCAACAAAGCACAGATACGCAGTATTTT

cdr3_length: 16
v_call: TRBV18
d_call: TRBD2
j_call: TRBJ2-1
cdr3_aa: CASSPLLAGANNEQFF
cdr3_nt: TGTGCCAGCTCACCCTTGCTAGCGGGGGCTAACAATGAGCAGTTCTTC

cdr3_length: 13
v_call: TRBV9
d_call: -
j_call: TRBJ2-2
cdr3_aa: CASSPVTRGELFF
cdr3_nt: TGTGCCAGCAGCCCGGTAACCCGCGGGGAGCTGTTTTTT

cdr3_length: 15
v_call: TRBV6-2/TRBV6-3
d_call: -
j_call: TRBJ2-2
cdr3_aa: CASSYSRRRPGELFF
cdr3_nt: TGTGCCAGCAGTTACTCGAGACGGCGGCCCGGGGAGCTGTTTTTT

cdr3_length: 13
v_call: TRBV14
d_call: -
j_call: TRBJ2-7
cdr3_aa: CASSDPGHGEQYF
cdr3_nt: TGTGCCAGCAGCGACCCGGGACACGGAGAGCAGTACTTC

cdr3_length: 13
v_call: TRBV6-6
d_call: -
j_call: TRBJ1-4
cdr3_aa: CASSYQGGEKLFF
cdr3_nt: TGTGCCAGCAGTTACCAGGGTGGAGAAAAACTGTTTTTT

cdr3_length: 15
v_call: TRBV7-9
d_call: -
j_call: TRBJ1-1
cdr3_aa: CASQPAGDLDTEAFF
cdr3_nt: TGTGCCAGCCAACCGGCGGGGGATCTCGACACTGAAGCTTTCTTT

cdr3_length: 15
v_call: TRBV19
d_call: -
j_call: TRBJ1-1
cdr3_aa: CASEGGVGMNTEAFF
cdr3_nt: TGTGCCAGCGAAGGGGGTGTTGGCATGAACACTGAAGCTTTCTTT